These 9 T cell receptor beta chains came from one sample sequenced in a study of CD8+CD57+ T cells in acquired aplastic anemia. Using genomic DNA as the template, TCR beta VDJ and CDR3 profiling was carried out. MiXCR was run by TCRdb on the reads, yielding one entry per CDR3 protein. The repertoire holds 200,000 or so distinct CDR3 sequences, with under 50% as singletons. The authors sequenced patients whose flow cytometry had shown CD8+CD57+ cell expansion. Source material: sorted CD4+, CD8+, or CD8+CD57+ T cells (not recorded which) from PBMCs. These TCRs come from a human donor with aplastic anemia.

This clonotype was recorded many times. The chain has TRBV3-1 and TRBJ2-7; the match to TRBD2 covers 14 bases. CDR3 length: 15 residues. CDR1 and CDR2 (germline): LGHDT, YNNKEL (reference sequence). The trim removed 2 bases at V and 5 bases at J, leaving 2 bases unmatched. This chain's CDR3 is CASSQRLAGGNEQYF. CDR3 DNA: TGTGCCAGCAGCCAACGACTAGCGGGGGGGAACGAGCAGTACTTC.

With regard to this clonotype: A much larger clone lies a single base off, so this may be a read error. For the CDR3, the DNA is TGTGCCAGCAGTCCTCACCGGGCTTTCTTT. It specifies CASSPHRAFF. This chain connects TRBV6-1 to TRBJ1-1; the D is unclear. The CDR3 extends over 10 amino acids. Trimming pared 5 bases from V and 11 bases from J, leaving 9 bases between. Per the germline V gene, CDR1 is MNHNS and CDR2 is SASEGT.

Ten or more counts support this clonotype. The chain uses TRBV24-1 and TRBJ1-2; 10 positions agree with TRBD1. In germline, CDR1 is KGHDR, CDR2 SFDVKD. This CDR3 contains 15 residues. The J segment lost 6 bases and the V segment lost 3 bases, leaving 6 bases of the junction unmatched. CDR3 residues: CATSDPAGQGHGYTF. CDR3 DNA sequence: TGTGCCACCAGTGATCCCGCGGGACAGGGGCATGGCTACACCTTC.

This clonotype has ten or more counts. CDR3 in DNA: TGCGCCAGCATGGTGAGCGGGGGTTCGATGAACACTGAAGCTTTCTTT. Its protein product is CASMVSGGSMNTEAFF. This rearrangement joins TRBV5-1 to TRBJ1-1; possible D gene TRBD1, 5 bases. This CDR3 has 16 residues. Germline V gene sequence: CDR1 SGHRS, CDR2 YFSETQ. Trimming took off 6 bases at V and 0 bases at J, with 18 bases between the two ends.

This clonotype was counted ten times or more. The V call is TRBV2, the J call TRBJ1-2; D gene ambiguous. CDR1 and CDR2 from the germline V gene are SNHLY and FYNNEI. The V gene lost 2 bases and the J gene lost 4 bases, with 5 bases spanning the gap. The CDR3 consists of 12 residues. CDR3: CASSELIYGYTF. CDR3 nucleotide sequence: TGTGCCAGCAGTGAATTAATCTATGGCTACACCTTC.

This clonotype was recorded at least ten times. The V and J genes are TRBV14 and TRBJ1-6, with D unresolved. V was pared by 4 bases and J by 6 bases, with 7 bases between. The CDR3 contains 13 residues. Germline CDR1 reads SGHDN; CDR2 reads FVKESK. The CDR3 bases are TGTGCCAGCAGCCCGGACGGTAATTCACCCCTCCACTTT. Translated: CASSPDGNSPLHF. The whole variable domain, filled in from reference TRBV14 and TRBJ1-6, reads EAGVTQFPSHSVIEKGQTVTLRCDPISGHDNLYWYRRVMGKEIKFLLHFVKESKQDESGMPNNRFLAERTGGTYSTLKVQPAELEDSGVYFCASSPDGNSPLHFGNGTRLTVT.

There are many counts of this clonotype. The genes are TRBV5-8 and TRBJ1-1, with D possibly matching TRBD1 (5 bases). The germline V and J ends were trimmed by 0 bases and 9 bases, with 21 bases remaining between them. The CDR3 spans 16 residues. Germline assignment: CDR1 SGHTS and CDR2 YDEGEE. The CDR3 spells CASSLAGLGTVPKAFF. The CDR3 bases are TGTGCCAGCAGCTTGGCGGGGCTAGGAACGGTTCCTAAAGCTTTCTTT.

Details on this clonotype: Compared with germline, one end of the junction differs, possibly owing to a read error. The chain is built from TRBV5-1 and TRBJ2-7; unclear D gene. Germline loops: CDR1 SGHRS, CDR2 YFSETQ. The CDR3 length is 15 residues. The CDR3 reads CASSLKTDWAYEQYF. The CDR3 nucleotides are TGTGCCAGCAGCTTAAAGACCGACTGGGCCTACGAGCAGTACTTC.

This clonotype was found many times. The chain employs TRBV19 and TRBJ2-1, with a tentative D call TRBD1 (6 bases). V lost 0 bases to trimming and J lost 4 bases, with 13 bases between them. The germline V gene encodes CDR1 LNHDA and CDR2 SQIVND (reference sequence). This CDR3 has 16 amino acids. CDR3 sequence: CASSIEGTRIYNEQFF. CDR3 in DNA: TGTGCCAGTAGTATAGAAGGGACACGGATTTACAATGAGCAGTTCTTC.